Listed below are T cell receptor beta chains from one sample, sequenced in a study of early T cells in non-severe SARS-CoV-2 infection. A single record per CDR3 protein comes from TCRdb applying MiXCR to the 5' RACE reads. The sample lists some 77,000 distinct CDR3 sequences, about 5% occurring once. This material consisted of whole blood, taken at baseline. The receptors were sampled from an adult who was a healthcare worker with PCR-confirmed SARS-CoV-2 infection or an uninfected control (not recorded which). Both conserved end residues are part of each CDR3. D genes are given only for firm matches. Expanded clones are given a class, and other clones once, few, many or no size at all.

clone_size	j_call	d_call	v_call	cdr3_nt	cdr3_aa
many	TRBJ2-7	TRBD2	TRBV6-6	TGTGTCAGCCATCGGACTAGCGGGAGTCCTTTCAACTACGAGCAGTACTTC	CVSHRTSGSPFNYEQYF
few	TRBJ1-1	NA	TRBV30	TGTGCCTGGAGTCCCCCTGGAGGGGGTACTTCATACACTGAAGCTTTCTTT	CAWSPPGGGTSYTEAFF
few	TRBJ2-2	NA	TRBV3-1	TGTGCCAGCAGCCCACAGTTCCCAACCGGGGAGCTGTTTTTT	CASSPQFPTGELFF
many	TRBJ2-6	NA	TRBV12-3/TRBV12-4	TGTGCCAGCAGTTTACAGGGTACGAGTGGGGCCAACGTCCTGACTTTC	CASSLQGTSGANVLTF
many	TRBJ2-7	NA	TRBV5-4	TGTGCCAGCAGCTTGAGACAGGATTACGAGCAGTACTTC	CASSLRQDYEQYF
many	TRBJ1-2	NA	TRBV29-1	TGCAGCGTTGAAAAGTCCACTTCCAAAGGCTACACCTTC	CSVEKSTSKGYTF
few	TRBJ2-6	NA	TRBV7-8	TGTGCCAGCAGCTTCCACCGCTCTGGGGCCAACGTCCTGACTTTC	CASSFHRSGANVLTF
NA	TRBJ1-4	TRBD1	TRBV20-1	TGCAGTGCCTCGGGACAGGGAGGAGAAAAACTGTTTTTT	CSASGQGGEKLFF
many	TRBJ2-7	NA	TRBV3-1	TGTGCCAGCAGCCAAGGGGCGGAACAGCAGTACTTC	CASSQGAEQQYF
many	TRBJ2-2	NA	TRBV12-5	TGTGCTAGTGGTTTGGGGACGGAGAACACCGGGGAGCTGTTTTTT	CASGLGTENTGELFF
NA	TRBJ1-5	TRBD1	TRBV18	TGTGCCAGCTCCCCCGGGACAGGGGACAATCAGCCCCAGCATTTT	CASSPGTGDNQPQHF
few	TRBJ2-7	NA	TRBV5-1	TGCGCCAGCAGCTTGGAACCGGAGCGGGAGCAGTACTTC	CASSLEPEREQYF
few	TRBJ2-4	NA	TRBV5-1	TGCGCCAGCAGCTTGGACAGTTCGGACATTCAGTACTTC	CASSLDSSDIQYF
few	TRBJ2-2	NA	TRBV20-1	TGCAGTGCCTCCTCTTCCATCATGGCTGGGGAGCTGTTTTTT	CSASSSIMAGELFF
few	TRBJ1-1	NA	TRBV7-9	TGTGCCAGCAGCCCACAGAAGGCTGAAGCTTTCTTT	CASSPQKAEAFF
many	TRBJ2-5	NA	TRBV21-1	TGTGCCAGCACCTCGACAGGGGGCCGAGAGACCCAGTACTTC	CASTSTGGRETQYF
many	TRBJ2-7	NA	TRBV21-1	TGTGCCAGCAGCAAAGGGGCGGGACAAGCCTACGAGCAGTACTTC	CASSKGAGQAYEQYF
NA	TRBJ1-3	NA	TRBV6-5	TGTGCCAGCACACGGACGTTTGCTGGAAACACCATATATTTT	CASTRTFAGNTIYF
many	TRBJ1-2	NA	TRBV7-8	TGTGCCAGCAGCTTAGTGGGCTCCGAAGGGGGTTATGGCTACACCTTC	CASSLVGSEGGYGYTF
many	TRBJ1-1	TRBD1	TRBV29-1	TGCAGCGTTGGGAAGGACAGGGGCACTGAAGCTTTCTTT	CSVGKDRGTEAFF
many	TRBJ1-1	NA	TRBV6-6	TGTGCCAGCAGTCCAACGGGTTTGGGCACTGAAGCTTTCTTT	CASSPTGLGTEAFF
many	TRBJ2-7	TRBD2	TRBV5-4	TGTGCCAGCAGCTCGACGGGAGGAGGCGAGCAGTACTTC	CASSSTGGGEQYF
many	TRBJ2-1	TRBD2	TRBV5-5	TGTGCCAGCAGCTTGCTACTAGCGGGAGTTGAGCAGTTCTTC	CASSLLLAGVEQFF
NA	TRBJ2-7	NA	TRBV11-3	TGTGCCAGCAGCTTAGGCTCTCAATACGAGCAGTACTTC	CASSLGSQYEQYF
many	TRBJ2-3	NA	TRBV27	TGTGCCAGCAGTTTCACGGTTACAGATACGCAGTATTTT	CASSFTVTDTQYF
many	TRBJ2-3	NA	TRBV4-1	TGCGCCAGCAGCCAAGAGGGGAGTGGGGGGTCCGATACGCAGTATTTT	CASSQEGSGGSDTQYF
many	TRBJ2-1	TRBD2	TRBV7-9	TGTGCCAGCAACGGACTAGCGGGAGGTTATGCCGGCCATGAGCAGTTCTTC	CASNGLAGGYAGHEQFF
many	TRBJ1-2	TRBD1	TRBV18	TGTGCCAGCTCACCCGGACAGGGGGGTTATGGCTACACCTTC	CASSPGQGGYGYTF
NA	TRBJ1-2	NA	TRBV19	TGTGCCAGTAGTTGGAGTATCTATGGCTACACCTTC	CASSWSIYGYTF
NA	TRBJ2-3	TRBD2	TRBV7-2	TGTGCCAGCAGCTTCACAGCGGGAGAATTGTATTTT	CASSFTAGELYF
many	TRBJ2-3	NA	TRBV23-1	TGCGCCAGCAGCCTCCCTGGAGCGACGACTAGCACAGATACGCAGTATTTT	CASSLPGATTSTDTQYF